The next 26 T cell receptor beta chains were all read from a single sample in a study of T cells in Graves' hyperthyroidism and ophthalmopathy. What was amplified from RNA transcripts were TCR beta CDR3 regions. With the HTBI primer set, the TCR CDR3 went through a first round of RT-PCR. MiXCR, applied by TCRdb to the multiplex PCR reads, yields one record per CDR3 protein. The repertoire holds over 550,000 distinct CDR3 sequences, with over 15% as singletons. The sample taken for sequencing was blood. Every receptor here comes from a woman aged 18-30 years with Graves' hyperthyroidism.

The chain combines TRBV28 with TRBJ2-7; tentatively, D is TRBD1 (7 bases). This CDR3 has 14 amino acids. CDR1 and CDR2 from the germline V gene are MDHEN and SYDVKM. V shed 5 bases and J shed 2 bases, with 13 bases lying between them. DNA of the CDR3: TGTGCCAGCAGTCGGAGGGGACAGCCCTACGAGCAGTACTTC. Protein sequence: CASSRRGQPYEQYF.

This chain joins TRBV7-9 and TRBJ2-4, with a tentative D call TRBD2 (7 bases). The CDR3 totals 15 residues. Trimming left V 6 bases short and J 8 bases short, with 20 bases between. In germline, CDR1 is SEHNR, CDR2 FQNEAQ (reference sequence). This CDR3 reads CASSQLGGAWDIQYF. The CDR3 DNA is TGTGCCAGCAGTCAGTTAGGGGGGGCTTGGGACATTCAGTACTTC.

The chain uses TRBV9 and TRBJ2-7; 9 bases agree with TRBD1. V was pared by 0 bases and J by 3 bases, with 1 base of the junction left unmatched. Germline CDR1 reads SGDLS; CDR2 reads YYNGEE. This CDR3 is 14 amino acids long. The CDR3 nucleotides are TGTGCCAGCAGCGTAGGACAGGGGGACTACGAGCAGTACTTC. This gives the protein CASSVGQGDYEQYF.

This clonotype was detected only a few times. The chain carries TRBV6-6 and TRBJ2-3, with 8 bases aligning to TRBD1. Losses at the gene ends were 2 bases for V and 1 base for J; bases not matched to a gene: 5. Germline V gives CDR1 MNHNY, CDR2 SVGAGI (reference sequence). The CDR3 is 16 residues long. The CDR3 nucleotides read TGTGCCAGCAGTTACCTGTCGACAGGGGGCACAGATACGCAGTATTTT. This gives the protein CASSYLSTGGTDTQYF.

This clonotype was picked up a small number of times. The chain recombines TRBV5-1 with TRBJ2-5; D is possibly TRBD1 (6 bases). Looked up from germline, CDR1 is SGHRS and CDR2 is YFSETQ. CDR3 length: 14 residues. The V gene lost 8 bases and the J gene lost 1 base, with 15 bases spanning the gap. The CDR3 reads CASYRRGTQETQYF. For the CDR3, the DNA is TGCGCCAGTTACCGAAGGGGGACCCAAGAGACCCAGTACTTC.

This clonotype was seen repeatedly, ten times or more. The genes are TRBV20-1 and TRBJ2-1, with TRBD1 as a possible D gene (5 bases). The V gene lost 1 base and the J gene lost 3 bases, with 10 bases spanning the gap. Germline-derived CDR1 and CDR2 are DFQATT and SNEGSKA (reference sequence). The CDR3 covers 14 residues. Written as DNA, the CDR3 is TGCAGTGCTAGAGGGACATCAGGCTACAATGAGCAGTTCTTC. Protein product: CSARGTSGYNEQFF.

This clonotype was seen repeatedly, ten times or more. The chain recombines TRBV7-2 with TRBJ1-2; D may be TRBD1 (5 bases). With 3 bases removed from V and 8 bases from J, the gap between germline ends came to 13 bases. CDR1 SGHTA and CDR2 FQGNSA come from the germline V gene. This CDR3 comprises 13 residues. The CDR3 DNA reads TGTGCCAGCAGCTTGTTAGGGGTGAACGGCTACACCTTC. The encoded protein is CASSLLGVNGYTF.

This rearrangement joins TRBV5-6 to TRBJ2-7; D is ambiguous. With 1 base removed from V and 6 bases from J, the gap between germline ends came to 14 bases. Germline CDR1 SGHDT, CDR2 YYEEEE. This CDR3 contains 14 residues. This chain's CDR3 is CASSLFQVLGEQYF. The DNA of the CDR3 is TGTGCCAGCAGCTTGTTTCAGGTTTTAGGCGAGCAGTACTTC.

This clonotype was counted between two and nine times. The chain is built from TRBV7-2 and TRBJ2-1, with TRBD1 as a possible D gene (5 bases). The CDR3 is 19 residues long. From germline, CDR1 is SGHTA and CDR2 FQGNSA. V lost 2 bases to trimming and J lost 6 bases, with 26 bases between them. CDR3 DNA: TGTGCCAGCAGCTTAAACCTTGGGGCAGGACCAAGCTGGACCAATGAGCAGTTCTTC. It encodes CASSLNLGAGPSWTNEQFF.

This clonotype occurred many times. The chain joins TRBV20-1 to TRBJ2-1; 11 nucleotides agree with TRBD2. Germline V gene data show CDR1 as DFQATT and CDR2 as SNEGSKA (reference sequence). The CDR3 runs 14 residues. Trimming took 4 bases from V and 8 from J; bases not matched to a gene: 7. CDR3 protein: CSANSGRAFDEQFF. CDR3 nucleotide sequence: TGCAGTGCTAATAGCGGGAGGGCCTTCGATGAGCAGTTCTTC.

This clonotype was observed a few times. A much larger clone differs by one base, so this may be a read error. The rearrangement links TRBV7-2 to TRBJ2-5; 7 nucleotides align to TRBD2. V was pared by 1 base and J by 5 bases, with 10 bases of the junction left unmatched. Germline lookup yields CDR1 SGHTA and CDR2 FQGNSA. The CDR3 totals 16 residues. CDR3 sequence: CASSLGGGSGWETQYF. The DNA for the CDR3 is TGTGCCAGCAGCTTAGGCGGCGGGAGTGGCTGGGAGACCCAGTACTTC.

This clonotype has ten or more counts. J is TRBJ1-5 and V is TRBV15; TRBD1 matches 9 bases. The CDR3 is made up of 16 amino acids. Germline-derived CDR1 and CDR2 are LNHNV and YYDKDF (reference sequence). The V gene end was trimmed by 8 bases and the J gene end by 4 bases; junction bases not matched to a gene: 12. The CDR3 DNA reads TGTGCCACCCGGATGGAAGGGACAGGGCGAAATCAGCCCCAGCATTTT. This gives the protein CATRMEGTGRNQPQHF.

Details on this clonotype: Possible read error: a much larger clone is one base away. The CDR3: CTSSLSVSDDTEAFF. The CDR3 region has the DNA TGTACCAGCAGCTTGTCGGTTAGTGACGACACTGAAGCTTTCTTT. This rearrangement joins TRBV5-5 to TRBJ1-1; D uncertain. The CDR3 loop spans 15 amino acids. CDR1 is SGHKS and CDR2 is YYEKEE in the germline V gene (reference sequence).

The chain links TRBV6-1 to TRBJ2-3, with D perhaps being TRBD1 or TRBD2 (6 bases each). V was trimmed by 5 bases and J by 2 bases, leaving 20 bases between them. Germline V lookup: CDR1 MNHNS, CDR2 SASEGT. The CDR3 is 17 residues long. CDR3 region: CASSWGARRSFTDTQYF. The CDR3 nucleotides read TGTGCCAGCAGTTGGGGGGCGCGGAGGTCCTTCACAGATACGCAGTATTTT.

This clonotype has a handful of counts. As DNA, the CDR3 is TGTGCCAGCACACGGGGCAGACCTACTAATGAAAAACTGTTTTTT. Translating gives CASTRGRPTNEKLFF. The chain has TRBV6-1 and TRBJ1-4; D is perhaps TRBD1 (5 bases). CDR3 length: 15 amino acids. Trimming removed 7 bases at V and 2 bases at J, with 14 bases between. CDR1 MNHNS and CDR2 SASEGT come from the germline V gene.

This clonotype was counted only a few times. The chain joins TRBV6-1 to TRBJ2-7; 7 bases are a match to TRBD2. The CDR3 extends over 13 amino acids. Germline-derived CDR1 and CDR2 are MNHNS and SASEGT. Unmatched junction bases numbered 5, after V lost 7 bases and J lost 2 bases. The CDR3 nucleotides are TGTGCCAGCATCCGGGGGGAACCCTACGAGCAGTACTTC. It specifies CASIRGEPYEQYF.

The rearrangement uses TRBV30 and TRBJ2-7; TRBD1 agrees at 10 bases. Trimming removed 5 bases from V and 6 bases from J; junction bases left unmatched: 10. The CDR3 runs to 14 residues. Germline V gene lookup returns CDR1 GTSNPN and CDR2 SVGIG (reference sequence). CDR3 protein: CAWVGTGEVGEQYF. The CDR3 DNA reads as TGTGCCTGGGTCGGGACAGGGGAGGTAGGCGAGCAGTACTTC.

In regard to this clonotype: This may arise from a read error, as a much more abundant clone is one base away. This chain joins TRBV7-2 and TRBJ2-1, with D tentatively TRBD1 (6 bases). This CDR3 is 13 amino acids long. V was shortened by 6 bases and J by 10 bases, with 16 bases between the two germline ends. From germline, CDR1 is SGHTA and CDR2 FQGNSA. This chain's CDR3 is CASSRTQGYEQFF. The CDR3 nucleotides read TGTGCCAGCAGTCGGACACAGGGCTACGAGCAGTTCTTC.

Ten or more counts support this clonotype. The DNA for the CDR3 is TGCAGTGCTAGAGACCCCGGCCGGTCAGATACGCAGTATTTT. Protein: CSARDPGRSDTQYF. The V and J genes are TRBV20-1 and TRBJ2-3, with D uncertain. V was clipped by 0 bases and J by 4 bases, with 11 bases between them. The CDR3 has 14 amino acids. Germline V gene sequence: CDR1 DFQATT, CDR2 SNEGSKA (reference sequence).

DNA for the CDR3: TGCGCCAGCAGATTCCGACCCGCTAGCTCCTACGAGCAGTACTTC. Translation: CASRFRPASSYEQYF. The chain joins TRBV5-1 to TRBJ2-7, with unresolved D. Germline V lookup: CDR1 SGHRS, CDR2 YFSETQ. This CDR3 is 15 amino acids long. V lost 5 bases and J lost 0, with 15 bases in between.

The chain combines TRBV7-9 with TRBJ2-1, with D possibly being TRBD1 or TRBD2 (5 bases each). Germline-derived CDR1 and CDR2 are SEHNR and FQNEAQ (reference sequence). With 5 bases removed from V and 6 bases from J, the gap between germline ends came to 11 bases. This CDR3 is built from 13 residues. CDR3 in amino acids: CASSQGRFNEQFF. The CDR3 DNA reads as TGTGCCAGCAGCCAGGGACGTTTCAATGAGCAGTTCTTC.

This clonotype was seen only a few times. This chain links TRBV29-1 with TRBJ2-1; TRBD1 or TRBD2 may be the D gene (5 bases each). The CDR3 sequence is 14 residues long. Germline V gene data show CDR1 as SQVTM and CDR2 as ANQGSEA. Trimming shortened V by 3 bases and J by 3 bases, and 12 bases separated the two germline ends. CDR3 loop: CSVDSTGLYNEQFF. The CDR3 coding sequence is TGCAGCGTTGACTCTACGGGGCTCTACAATGAGCAGTTCTTC.

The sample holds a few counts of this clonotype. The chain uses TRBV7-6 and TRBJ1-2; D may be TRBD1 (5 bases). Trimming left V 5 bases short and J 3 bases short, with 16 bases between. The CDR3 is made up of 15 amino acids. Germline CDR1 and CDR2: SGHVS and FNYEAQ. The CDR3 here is CASSERDGRYYGYTF. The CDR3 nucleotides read TGTGCCAGCAGCGAGCGGGACGGGCGATACTATGGCTACACCTTC.

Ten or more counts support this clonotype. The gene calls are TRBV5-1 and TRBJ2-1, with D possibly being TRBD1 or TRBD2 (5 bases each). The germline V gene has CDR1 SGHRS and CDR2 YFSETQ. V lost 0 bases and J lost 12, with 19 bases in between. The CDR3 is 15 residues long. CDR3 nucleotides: TGCGCCAGCAGCTTGGCCCGGGACCCGTACATGGGGCAGTTCTTC. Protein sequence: CASSLARDPYMGQFF.

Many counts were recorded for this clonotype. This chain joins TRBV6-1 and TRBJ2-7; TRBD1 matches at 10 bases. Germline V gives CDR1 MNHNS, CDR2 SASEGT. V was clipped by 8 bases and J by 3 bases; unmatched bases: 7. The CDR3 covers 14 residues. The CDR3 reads CASLGDRGFYEQYF. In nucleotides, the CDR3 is TGTGCCAGCCTCGGGGACAGGGGCTTCTACGAGCAGTACTTC.

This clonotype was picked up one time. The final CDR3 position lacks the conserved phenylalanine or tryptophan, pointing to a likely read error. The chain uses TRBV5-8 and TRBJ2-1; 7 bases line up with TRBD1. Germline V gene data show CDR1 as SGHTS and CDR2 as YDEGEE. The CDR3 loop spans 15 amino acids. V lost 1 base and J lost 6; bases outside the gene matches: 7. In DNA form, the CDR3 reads TGTGCCAGCAGCTTGTTAGGGGGCCCCACCAATGAGCAGTTCTCC. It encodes CASSLLGGPTNEQFS.